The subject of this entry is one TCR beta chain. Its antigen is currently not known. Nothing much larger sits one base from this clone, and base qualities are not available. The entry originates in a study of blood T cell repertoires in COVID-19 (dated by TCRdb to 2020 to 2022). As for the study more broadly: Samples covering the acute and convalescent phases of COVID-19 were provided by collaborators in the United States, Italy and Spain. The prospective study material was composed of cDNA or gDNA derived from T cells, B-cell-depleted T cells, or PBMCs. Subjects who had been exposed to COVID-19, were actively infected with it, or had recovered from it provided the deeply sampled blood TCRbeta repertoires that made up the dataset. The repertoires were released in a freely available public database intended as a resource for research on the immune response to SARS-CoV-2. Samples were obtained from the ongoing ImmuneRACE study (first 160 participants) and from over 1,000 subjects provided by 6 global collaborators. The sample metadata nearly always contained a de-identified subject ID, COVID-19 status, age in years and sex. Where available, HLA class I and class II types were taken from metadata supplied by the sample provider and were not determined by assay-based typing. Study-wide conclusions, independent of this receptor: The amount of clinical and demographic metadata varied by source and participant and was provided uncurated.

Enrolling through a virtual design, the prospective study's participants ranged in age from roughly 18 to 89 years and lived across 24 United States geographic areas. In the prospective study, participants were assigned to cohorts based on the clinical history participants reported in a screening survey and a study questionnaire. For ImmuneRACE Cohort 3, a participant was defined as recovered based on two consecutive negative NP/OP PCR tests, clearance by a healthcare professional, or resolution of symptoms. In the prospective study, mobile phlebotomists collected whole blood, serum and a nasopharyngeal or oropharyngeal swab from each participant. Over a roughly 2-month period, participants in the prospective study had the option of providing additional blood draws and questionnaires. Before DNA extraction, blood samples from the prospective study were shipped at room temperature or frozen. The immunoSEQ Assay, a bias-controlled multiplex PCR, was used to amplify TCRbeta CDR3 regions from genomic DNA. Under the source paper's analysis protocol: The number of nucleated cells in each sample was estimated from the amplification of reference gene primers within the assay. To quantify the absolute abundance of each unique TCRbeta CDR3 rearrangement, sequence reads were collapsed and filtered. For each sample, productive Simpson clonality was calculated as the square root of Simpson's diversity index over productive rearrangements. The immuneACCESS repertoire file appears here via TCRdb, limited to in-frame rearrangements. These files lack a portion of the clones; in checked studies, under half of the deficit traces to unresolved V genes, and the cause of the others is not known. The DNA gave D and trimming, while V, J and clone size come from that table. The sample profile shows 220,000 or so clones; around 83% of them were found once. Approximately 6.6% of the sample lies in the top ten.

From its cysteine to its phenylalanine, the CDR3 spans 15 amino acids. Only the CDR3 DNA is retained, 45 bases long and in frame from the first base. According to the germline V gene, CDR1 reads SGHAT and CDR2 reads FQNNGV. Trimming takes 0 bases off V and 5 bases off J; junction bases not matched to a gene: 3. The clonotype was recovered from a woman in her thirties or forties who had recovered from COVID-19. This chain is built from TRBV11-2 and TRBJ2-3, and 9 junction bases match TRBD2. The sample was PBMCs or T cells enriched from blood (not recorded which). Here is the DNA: TGTGCCAGCAGCTTAGAACAGACTAGCGGAGATACGCAGTATTTT. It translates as CASSLEQTSGDTQYF.